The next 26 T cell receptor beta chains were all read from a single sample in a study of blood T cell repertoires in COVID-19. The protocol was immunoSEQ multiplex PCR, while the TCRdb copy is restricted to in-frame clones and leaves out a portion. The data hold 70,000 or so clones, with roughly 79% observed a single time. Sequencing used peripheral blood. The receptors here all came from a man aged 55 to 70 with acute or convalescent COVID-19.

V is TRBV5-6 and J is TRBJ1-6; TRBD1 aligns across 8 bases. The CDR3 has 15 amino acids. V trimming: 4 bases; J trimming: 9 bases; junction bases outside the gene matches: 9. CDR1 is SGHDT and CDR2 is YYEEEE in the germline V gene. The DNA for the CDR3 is TGTGCCAGCAGCCCGACACAGGGGGGTGGTTCACCCCTCCACTTT. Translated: CASSPTQGGGSPLHF.

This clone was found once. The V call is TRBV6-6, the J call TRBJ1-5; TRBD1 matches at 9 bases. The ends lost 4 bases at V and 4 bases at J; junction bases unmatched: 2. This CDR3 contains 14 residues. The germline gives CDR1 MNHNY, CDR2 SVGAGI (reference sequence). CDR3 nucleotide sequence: TGTGCCAGCAGTTTGGACAGGGGAAATCAGCCCCAGCATTTT. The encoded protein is CASSLDRGNQPQHF.

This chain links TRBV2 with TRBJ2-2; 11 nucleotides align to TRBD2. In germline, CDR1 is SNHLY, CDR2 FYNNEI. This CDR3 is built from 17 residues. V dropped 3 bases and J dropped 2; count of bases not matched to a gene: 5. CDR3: CASSEGTSGGNTGELFF. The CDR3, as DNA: TGTGCCAGCAGTGAGGGGACTAGCGGAGGCAACACCGGGGAGCTGTTTTTT. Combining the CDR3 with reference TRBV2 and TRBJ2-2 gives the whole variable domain EPEVTQTPSHQVTQMGQEVILRCVPISNHLYFYWYRQILGQKVEFLVSFYNNEISEKSEIFDDQFSVERPDGSNFTLKIRSTKLEDSAMYFCASSEGTSGGNTGELFFGEGSRLTVL.

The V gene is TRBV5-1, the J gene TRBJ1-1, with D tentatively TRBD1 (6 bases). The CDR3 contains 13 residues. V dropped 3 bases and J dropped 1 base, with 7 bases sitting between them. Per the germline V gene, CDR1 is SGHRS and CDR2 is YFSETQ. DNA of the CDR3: TGCGCCAGCAGCTCACAGGGGAACACTGAAGCTTTCTTT. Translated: CASSSQGNTEAFF.

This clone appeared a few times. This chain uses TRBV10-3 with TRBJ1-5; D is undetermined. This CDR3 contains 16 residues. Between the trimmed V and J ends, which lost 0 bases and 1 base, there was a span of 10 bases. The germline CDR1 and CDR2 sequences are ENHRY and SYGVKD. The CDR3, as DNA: TGTGCCATCAGTGAGTCGGCTCTACAGAGCAATCAGCCCCAGCATTTT. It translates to CAISESALQSNQPQHF.

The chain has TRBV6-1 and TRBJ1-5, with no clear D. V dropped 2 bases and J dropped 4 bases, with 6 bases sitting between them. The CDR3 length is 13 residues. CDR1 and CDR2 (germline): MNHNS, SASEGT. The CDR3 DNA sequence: TGTGCCAGCAGTGAATGGGAGAATCAGCCCCAGCATTTT. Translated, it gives CASSEWENQPQHF.

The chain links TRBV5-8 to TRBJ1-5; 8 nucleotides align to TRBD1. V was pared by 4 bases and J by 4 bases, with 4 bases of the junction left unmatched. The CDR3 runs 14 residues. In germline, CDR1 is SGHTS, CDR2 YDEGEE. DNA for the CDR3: TGTGCCAGCAGCCCACGGACAGGGAATCAGCCCCAGCATTTT. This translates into CASSPRTGNQPQHF.

CDR3 nucleotides: TGTGCCAGCAGCCCCAGACAGGGCCGCTCTGGAAACACCATATATTTT. Amino acid sequence: CASSPRQGRSGNTIYF. V is TRBV3-1 (or the pseudogene TRBV3-2) and J is TRBJ1-3, with 7 bases aligning to TRBD1. There are 16 residues in the CDR3. J lost 0 bases, V lost 4 bases, and 6 bases had no gene match. The germline V gene encodes CDR1 LGHDT and CDR2 YNNKEL (reference sequence).

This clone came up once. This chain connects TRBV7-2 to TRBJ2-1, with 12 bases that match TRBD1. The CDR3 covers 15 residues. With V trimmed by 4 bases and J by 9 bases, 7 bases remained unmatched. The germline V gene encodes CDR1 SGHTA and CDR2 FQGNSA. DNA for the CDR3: TGTGCCAGCAGCTCCTCCGGGACAGGGGGCATTGAGCAGTTCTTC. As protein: CASSSSGTGGIEQFF.

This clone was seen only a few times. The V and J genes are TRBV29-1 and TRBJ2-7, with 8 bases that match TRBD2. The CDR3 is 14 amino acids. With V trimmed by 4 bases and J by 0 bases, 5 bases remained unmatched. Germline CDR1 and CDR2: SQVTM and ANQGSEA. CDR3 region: CSVVSGGASYEQYF. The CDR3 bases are TGCAGCGTTGTTTCCGGGGGGGCCTCCTACGAGCAGTACTTC.

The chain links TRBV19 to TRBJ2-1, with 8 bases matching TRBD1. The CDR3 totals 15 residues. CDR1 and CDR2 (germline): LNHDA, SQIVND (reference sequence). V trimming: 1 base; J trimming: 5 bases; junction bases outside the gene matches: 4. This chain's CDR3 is CASSIVQGADNEQFF. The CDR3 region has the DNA TGTGCCAGTAGTATAGTCCAGGGGGCGGACAATGAGCAGTTCTTC. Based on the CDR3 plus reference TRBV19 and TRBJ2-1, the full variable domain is DGGITQSPKYLFRKEGQNVTLSCEQNLNHDAMYWYRQDPGQGLRLIYYSQIVNDFQKGDIAEGYSVSREKKESFPLTVTSAQKNPTAFYLCASSIVQGADNEQFFGPGTRLTVL.

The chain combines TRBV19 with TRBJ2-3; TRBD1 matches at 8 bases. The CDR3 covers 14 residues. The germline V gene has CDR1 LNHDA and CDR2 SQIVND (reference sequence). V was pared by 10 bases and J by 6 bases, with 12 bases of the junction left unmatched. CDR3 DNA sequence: TGTGCCACCCGAGGACAGGGCTTTACGGATACGCAGTATTTT. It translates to CATRGQGFTDTQYF.

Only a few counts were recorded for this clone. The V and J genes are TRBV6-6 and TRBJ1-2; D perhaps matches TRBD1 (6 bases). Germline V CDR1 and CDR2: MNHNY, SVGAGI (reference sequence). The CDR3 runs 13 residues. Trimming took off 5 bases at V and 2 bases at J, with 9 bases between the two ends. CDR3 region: CASSPGTNYGYTF. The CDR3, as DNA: TGTGCCAGCAGTCCCGGGACAAACTATGGCTACACCTTC.

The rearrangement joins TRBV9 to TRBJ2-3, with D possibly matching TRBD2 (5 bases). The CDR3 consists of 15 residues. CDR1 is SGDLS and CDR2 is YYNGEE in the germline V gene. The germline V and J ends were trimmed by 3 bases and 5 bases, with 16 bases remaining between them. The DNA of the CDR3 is TGTGCCAGCAGCGCTCCGGGATATCGTAGAGATACGCAGTATTTT. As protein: CASSAPGYRRDTQYF.

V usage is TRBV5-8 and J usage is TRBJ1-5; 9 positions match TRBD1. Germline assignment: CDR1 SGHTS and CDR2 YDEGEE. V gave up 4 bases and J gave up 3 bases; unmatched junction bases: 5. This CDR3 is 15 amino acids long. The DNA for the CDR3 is TGTGCCAGCAGCGAAGGACAGGGGATCAATCAGCCCCAGCATTTT. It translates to CASSEGQGINQPQHF. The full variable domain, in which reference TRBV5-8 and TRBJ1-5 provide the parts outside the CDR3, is EAGVTQSPTHLIKTRGQQATLRCSPISGHTSVYWYQQALGLGLQFLLWYDEGEERNRGNFPPRFSGRQFPNYSSELNVNALELEDSALYLCASSEGQGINQPQHFGDGTRLSIL.

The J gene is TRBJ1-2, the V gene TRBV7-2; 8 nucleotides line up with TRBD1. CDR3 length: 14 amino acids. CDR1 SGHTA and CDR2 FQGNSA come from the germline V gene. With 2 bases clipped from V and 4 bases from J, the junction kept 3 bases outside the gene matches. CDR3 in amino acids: CASSLQGARYGYTF. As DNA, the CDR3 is TGTGCCAGCAGCTTACAGGGGGCGCGCTATGGCTACACCTTC.

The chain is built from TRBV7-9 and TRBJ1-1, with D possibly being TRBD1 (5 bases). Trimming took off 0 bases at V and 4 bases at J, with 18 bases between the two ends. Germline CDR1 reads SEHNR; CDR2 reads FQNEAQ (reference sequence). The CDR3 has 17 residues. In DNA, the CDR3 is TGTGCCAGCAGCTTAGCTGGTAGGGTGGGGGAGGCCACTGAAGCTTTCTTT. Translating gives CASSLAGRVGEATEAFF.

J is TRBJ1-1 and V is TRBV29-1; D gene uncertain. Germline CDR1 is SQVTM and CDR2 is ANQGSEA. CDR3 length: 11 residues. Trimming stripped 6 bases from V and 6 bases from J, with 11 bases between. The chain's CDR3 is CSVSQISEAFF. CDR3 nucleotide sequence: TGCAGCGTCTCACAGATCTCTGAAGCTTTCTTT. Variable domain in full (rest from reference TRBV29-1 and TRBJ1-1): SAVISQKPSRDICQRGTSLTIQCQVDSQVTMMFWYRQQPGQSLTLIATANQGSEATYESGFVIDKFPISRPNLTFSTLTVSNMSPEDSSIYLCSVSQISEAFFGQGTRLTVV.

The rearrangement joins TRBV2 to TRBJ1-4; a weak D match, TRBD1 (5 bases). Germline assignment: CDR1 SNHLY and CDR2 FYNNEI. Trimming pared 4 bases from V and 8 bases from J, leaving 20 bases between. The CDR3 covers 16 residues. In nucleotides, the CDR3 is TGTGCCAGCAGTGGAAGTACGGGGGTAAGAGGCGAAAAACTGTTTTTT. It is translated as CASSGSTGVRGEKLFF.

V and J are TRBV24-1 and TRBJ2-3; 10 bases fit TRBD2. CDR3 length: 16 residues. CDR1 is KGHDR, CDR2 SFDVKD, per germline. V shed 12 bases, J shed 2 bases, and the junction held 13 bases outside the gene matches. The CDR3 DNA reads TGTGCCGCCGGGGGAGCGGGGGGGTTAAACACAGATACGCAGTATTTT. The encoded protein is CAAGGAGGLNTDTQYF.

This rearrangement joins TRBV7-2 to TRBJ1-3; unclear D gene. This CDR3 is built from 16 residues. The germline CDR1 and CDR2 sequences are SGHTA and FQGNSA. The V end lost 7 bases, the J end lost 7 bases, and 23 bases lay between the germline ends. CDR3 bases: TGTGCCAGCACCCCTTCTCGGAGTTCCGTAGTGAACACCATATATTTT. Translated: CASTPSRSSVVNTIYF.

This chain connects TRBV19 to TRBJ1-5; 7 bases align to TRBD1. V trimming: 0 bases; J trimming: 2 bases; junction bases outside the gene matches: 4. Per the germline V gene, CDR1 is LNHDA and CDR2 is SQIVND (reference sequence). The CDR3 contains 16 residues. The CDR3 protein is CASSIDGTVGNQPQHF. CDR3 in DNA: TGTGCCAGTAGTATAGATGGGACAGTTGGCAATCAGCCCCAGCATTTT.

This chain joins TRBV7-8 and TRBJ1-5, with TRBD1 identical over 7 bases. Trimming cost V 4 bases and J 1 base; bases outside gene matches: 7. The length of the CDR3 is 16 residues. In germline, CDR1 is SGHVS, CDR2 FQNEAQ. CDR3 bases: TGTGCCAGCAGCTCGTGGGACAGTTGGAGCAATCAGCCCCAGCATTTT. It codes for CASSSWDSWSNQPQHF.

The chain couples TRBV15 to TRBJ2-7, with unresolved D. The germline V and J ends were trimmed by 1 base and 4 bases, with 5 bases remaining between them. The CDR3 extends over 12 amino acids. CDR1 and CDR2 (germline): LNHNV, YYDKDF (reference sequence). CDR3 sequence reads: CATSRGGYEQYF. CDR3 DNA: TGTGCCACCAGCAGAGGAGGATACGAGCAGTACTTC.

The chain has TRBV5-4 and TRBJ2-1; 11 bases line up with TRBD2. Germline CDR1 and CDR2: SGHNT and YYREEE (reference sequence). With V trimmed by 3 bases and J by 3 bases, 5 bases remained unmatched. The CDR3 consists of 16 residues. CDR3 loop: CASSSLTSGGYNEQFF. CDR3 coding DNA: TGTGCCAGCAGCTCACTTACTAGCGGGGGCTACAATGAGCAGTTCTTC. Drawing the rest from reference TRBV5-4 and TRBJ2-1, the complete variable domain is ETGVTQSPTHLIKTRGQQVTLRCSSQSGHNTVSWYQQALGQGPQFIFQYYREEENGRGNFPPRFSGLQFPNYSSELNVNALELDDSALYLCASSSLTSGGYNEQFFGPGTRLTVL.

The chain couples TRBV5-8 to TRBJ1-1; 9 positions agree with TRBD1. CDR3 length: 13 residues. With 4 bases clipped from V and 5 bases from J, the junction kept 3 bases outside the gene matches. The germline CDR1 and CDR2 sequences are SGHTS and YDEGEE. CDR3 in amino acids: CASSIGQGTEAFF. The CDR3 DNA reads TGTGCCAGCAGCATCGGACAGGGGACTGAAGCTTTCTTT.